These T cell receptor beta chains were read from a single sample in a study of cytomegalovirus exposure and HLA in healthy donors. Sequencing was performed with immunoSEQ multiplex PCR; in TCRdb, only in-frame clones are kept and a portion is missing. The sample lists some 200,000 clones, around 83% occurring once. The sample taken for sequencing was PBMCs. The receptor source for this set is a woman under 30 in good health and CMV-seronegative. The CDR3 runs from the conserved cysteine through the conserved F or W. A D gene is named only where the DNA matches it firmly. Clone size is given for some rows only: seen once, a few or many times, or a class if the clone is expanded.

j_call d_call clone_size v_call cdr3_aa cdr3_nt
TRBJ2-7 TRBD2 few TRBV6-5 CASSFSGNGFLYEQYF TGTGCCAGCAGTTTTAGCGGGAATGGGTTTTTATACGAGCAGTACTTC
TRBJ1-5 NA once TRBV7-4 CASSLGRLSNQPQHF TGTGCCAGCAGCTTAGGGCGACTAAGTAATCAGCCCCAGCATTTT
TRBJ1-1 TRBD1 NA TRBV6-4 CASSRDRESEAFF TGTGCCAGCAGCCGGGACAGGGAGTCTGAAGCTTTCTTT
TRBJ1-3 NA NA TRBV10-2 CASSEWQSSGNTIYF TGCGCCAGCAGTGAATGGCAAAGCTCTGGAAACACCATATATTTT
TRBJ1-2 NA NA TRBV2 CASSTRERGGYTF TGTGCCAGCAGCACCCGGGAGAGGGGCGGCTACACCTTC
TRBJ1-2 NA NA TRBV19 CASSITGTYGYTF TGTGCCAGTAGTATCACAGGGACCTATGGCTACACCTTC
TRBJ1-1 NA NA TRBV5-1 CASSSARLGQNTEAFF TGCGCCAGCAGCTCAGCCCGCTTAGGACAGAACACTGAAGCTTTCTTT
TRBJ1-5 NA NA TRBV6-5 CASSRQGSNQPQHF TGTGCCAGCAGTAGGCAGGGAAGTAATCAGCCCCAGCATTTT
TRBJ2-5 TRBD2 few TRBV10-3 CAISEPGLAGGETQYF TGTGCCATCAGTGAGCCGGGACTAGCGGGGGGAGAGACCCAGTACTTC
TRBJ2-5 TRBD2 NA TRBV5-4 CASSARLAGMRETQYF TGTGCCAGCAGCGCCCGACTAGCGGGGATGAGAGAGACCCAGTACTTC
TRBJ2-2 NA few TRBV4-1 CASSHDTGELFF TGCGCCAGCAGCCACGACACCGGGGAGCTGTTTTTT
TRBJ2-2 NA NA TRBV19 CASTAEIFPGELFF TGTGCCAGTACCGCGGAAATTTTTCCCGGGGAGCTGTTTTTT
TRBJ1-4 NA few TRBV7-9 CASSSTRDYNEKLFF TGTGCCAGCAGCTCCACCCGGGACTATAATGAAAAACTGTTTTTT
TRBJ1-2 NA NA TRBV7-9 CASSLAPSTAYGYTF TGTGCCAGCAGCTTAGCGCCTTCGACAGCATATGGCTACACCTTC
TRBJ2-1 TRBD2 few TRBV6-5 CASSYSLAVNYNEQFF TGTGCCAGCAGTTACTCTCTAGCGGTCAACTACAATGAGCAGTTCTTC
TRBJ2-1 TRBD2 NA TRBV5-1 CASSLAGLAGAPGDNEQFF TGCGCCAGCAGCTTGGCGGGACTAGCGGGAGCCCCAGGGGACAATGAGCAGTTCTTC
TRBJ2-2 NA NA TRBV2 CASSVAEINTGELFF TGTGCCAGCAGTGTTGCGGAAATAAACACCGGGGAGCTGTTTTTT
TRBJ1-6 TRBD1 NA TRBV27 CASSRTGSSYNSPLHF TGTGCCAGCAGTAGGACAGGCAGCTCCTATAATTCACCCCTCCACTTT
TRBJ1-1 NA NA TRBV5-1 CASSLDGRAEAFF TGCGCCAGCAGCCTGGACGGGAGGGCGGAAGCTTTCTTT
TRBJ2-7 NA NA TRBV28 CASSLSRPSSYEQYF TGTGCCAGCAGTTTGTCGCGCCCTAGCTCCTACGAGCAGTACTTC
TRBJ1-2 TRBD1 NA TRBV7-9 CASSLNTGTGRFGYTF TGTGCCAGCAGCTTAAACACCGGGACAGGCCGTTTCGGCTACACCTTC
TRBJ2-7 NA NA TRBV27 CASSYNGEYEQYF TGTGCCAGCAGTTATAACGGGGAGTACGAGCAGTACTTC
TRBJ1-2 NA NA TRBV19 CASLDRIFGYTF TGTGCCAGTCTTGACAGGATATTTGGCTACACCTTC
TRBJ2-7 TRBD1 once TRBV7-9 CASSFAGTERSGQYF TGTGCCAGCAGCTTCGCCGGGACAGAGCGATCAGGGCAGTACTTC
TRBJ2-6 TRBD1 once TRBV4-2 CASSQVLNTGQVNSGANVLTF TGTGCCAGCAGCCAAGTCCTAAACACCGGACAGGTCAACTCTGGGGCCAACGTCCTGACTTTC
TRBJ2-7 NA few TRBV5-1 CASSAALGAYEQYF TGCGCCAGCAGCGCCGCGCTTGGGGCCTACGAGCAGTACTTC
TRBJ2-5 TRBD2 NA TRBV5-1 CASMGEGLRPRTQYF TGCGCCAGCATGGGCGAGGGACTACGCCCCCGGACCCAGTACTTC
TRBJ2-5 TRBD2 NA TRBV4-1 CASSQEYDGTSPQETQYF TGCGCCAGCAGCCAAGAATATGATGGGACTAGTCCCCAAGAGACCCAGTACTTC
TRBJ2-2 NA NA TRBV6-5 CASSWTEYTGELFF TGTGCCAGCAGCTGGACAGAGTACACCGGGGAGCTGTTTTTT
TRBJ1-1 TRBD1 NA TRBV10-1 CASSAQGWTEAFF TGCGCCAGCAGTGCACAGGGGTGGACTGAAGCTTTCTTT
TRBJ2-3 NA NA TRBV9 CASSDRVTDTQYF TGTGCCAGCAGCGACAGGGTTACAGATACGCAGTATTTT
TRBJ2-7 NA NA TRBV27 CASSFGRGGRYEQYF TGTGCCAGCAGTTTTGGCAGGGGCGGCCGCTACGAGCAGTACTTC
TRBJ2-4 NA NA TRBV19 CATLPRVKNIQYF TGTGCCACTCTCCCTCGGGTCAAAAACATTCAGTACTTC
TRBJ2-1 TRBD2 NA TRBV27 CASRGLAGENEQFF TGTGCCAGCCGCGGCCTAGCGGGGGAGAATGAGCAGTTCTTC
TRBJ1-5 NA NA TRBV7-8 CASSLQTSTNQPQHF TGTGCCAGCAGCTTGCAGACATCAACCAATCAGCCCCAGCATTTT
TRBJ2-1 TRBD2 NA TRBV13 CASRAAGASWEQFF TGTGCCAGCAGGGCAGCGGGGGCCAGTTGGGAGCAGTTCTTC
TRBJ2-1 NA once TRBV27 CASSPRQNEQFF TGTGCCAGCAGTCCCCGACAGAATGAGCAGTTCTTC
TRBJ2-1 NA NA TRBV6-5 CASSYRGHQFDEQFF TGTGCCAGCAGTTACAGGGGACACCAATTCGATGAGCAGTTCTTC
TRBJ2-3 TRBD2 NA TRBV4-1 CASSQDKASGGADTQYF TGCGCCAGCAGCCAAGATAAAGCCAGCGGGGGGGCAGATACGCAGTATTTT
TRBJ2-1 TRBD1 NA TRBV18 CASSFRTGGSYNEQFF TGTGCCAGCTCATTCCGGACAGGGGGATCCTACAATGAGCAGTTCTTC
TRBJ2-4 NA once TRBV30 CAWSHRDSGALAKNIQYF TGTGCCTGGAGCCACCGGGACTCAGGAGCTCTAGCCAAAAACATTCAGTACTTC
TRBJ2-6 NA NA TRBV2 CASSDPQGHGANVLTF TGTGCCAGCAGTGACCCCCAGGGGCACGGGGCCAACGTCCTGACTTTC
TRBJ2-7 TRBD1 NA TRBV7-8 CASSPGTAPLEQYF TGTGCCAGCAGCCCCGGGACAGCCCCCTTGGAGCAGTACTTC
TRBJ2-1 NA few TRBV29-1 CSGKAGSERNEQFF TGCAGCGGGAAAGCGGGCTCGGAGCGTAATGAGCAGTTCTTC
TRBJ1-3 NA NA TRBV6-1 CASSAHGNSGNTIYF TGTGCCAGCAGTGCCCACGGGAACTCTGGAAACACCATATATTTT
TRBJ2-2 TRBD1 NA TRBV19 CASSTTGSVTGELFF TGTGCCAGTAGTACGACAGGGAGTGTTACCGGGGAGCTGTTTTTT
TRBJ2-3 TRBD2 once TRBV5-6 CASSLVAAGGYTDTQYF TGTGCCAGCAGCTTGGTTGCTGCGGGAGGGTACACAGATACGCAGTATTTT
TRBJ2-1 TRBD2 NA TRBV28 CASSRGGGSIHEQFF TGTGCCAGCAGTCGAGGCGGCGGGAGTATCCATGAGCAGTTCTTC
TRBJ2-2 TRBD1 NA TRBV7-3 CASSSVDRGYTGELFF TGTGCCAGCAGCTCCGTCGACAGGGGTTACACCGGGGAGCTGTTTTTT
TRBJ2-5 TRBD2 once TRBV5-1 CASSLAGETQYF TGCGCCAGCAGCCTAGCGGGAGAGACCCAGTACTTC
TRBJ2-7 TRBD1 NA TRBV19 CASSNHGTGEDEQYF TGTGCCAGTAGTAACCATGGGACAGGGGAGGACGAGCAGTACTTC
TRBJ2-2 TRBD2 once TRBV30 CAWGWDYYTGELFF TGTGCCTGGGGGTGGGACTACTACACCGGGGAGCTGTTTTTT